The 12 T cell receptor beta chains below all came from one sample that was sequenced in a study of STAT5B mutations in CD4+ large granular lymphocyte leukemia. Sequencing was performed with immunoSEQ multiplex PCR; in TCRdb, only in-frame clones are kept and a portion is missing. Of 20,000 to 25,000 clones in the sample, roughly 82% were seen once. Specimen: CD4+ T cells from blood buffy coats. These receptors all stem from a human donor in good health.

This chain joins TRBV28 and TRBJ1-4, with 9 bases lining up with TRBD1. Trimming cost V 7 bases and J 3 bases; bases outside gene matches: 6. The germline V gene encodes CDR1 MDHEN and CDR2 SYDVKM. The CDR3 sequence is 15 residues long. CDR3 sequence reads: CASITGGAPNEKLFF. In DNA form, the CDR3 reads TGTGCCAGCATCACAGGGGGCGCCCCTAATGAAAAACTGTTTTTT. Together with reference TRBV28 and TRBJ1-4, the CDR3 gives the full variable domain: DVKVTQSSRYLVKRTGEKVFLECVQDMDHENMFWYRQDPGLGLRLIYFSYDVKMKEKGDIPEGYSVSREKKERFSLILESASTNQTSMYLCASITGGAPNEKLFFGSGTQLSVL.

The chain uses TRBV11-2 and TRBJ1-1; 10 nucleotides align to TRBD1. Trimming at V came to 3 bases and at J to 3 bases, leaving 1 base not matched to a gene. Looked up from germline, CDR1 is SGHAT and CDR2 is FQNNGV. The CDR3 has 14 amino acids. The CDR3 loop reads CASSLGQGHTEAFF. DNA for the CDR3: TGTGCCAGCAGCTTGGGACAGGGGCACACTGAAGCTTTCTTT.

The table lists this clone with a few counts. The J gene is TRBJ1-2, the V gene TRBV10-3; D is unresolved. This CDR3 has 13 residues. The germline CDR1 and CDR2 sequences are ENHRY and SYGVKD. The V gene lost 7 bases and the J gene lost 9 bases, with 18 bases spanning the gap. CDR3 sequence reads: CAITASPEESYTF. The DNA for the CDR3 is TGTGCCATCACTGCCAGCCCGGAGGAGAGCTACACCTTC.

V and J are TRBV7-2 and TRBJ2-5; no clear D. Trimming removed 3 bases from V and 4 bases from J, with 9 bases in between. This CDR3 spans 13 amino acids. The germline V gene has CDR1 SGHTA and CDR2 FQGNSA. Written as DNA, the CDR3 is TGTGCCAGCAGCTTGAACGAGGCAGAGACCCAGTACTTC. Translation gives CASSLNEAETQYF.

Only a few counts were recorded for this clone. CDR3 DNA sequence: TGCGCCAGCAGCTTCCTTGGAGACGGGAATTCCGAGCAGTACTTC. It yields the protein CASSFLGDGNSEQYF. V is TRBV5-1 and J is TRBJ2-7; tentative D call: TRBD2 (5 bases). The CDR3 loop spans 15 amino acids. Germline loops: CDR1 SGHRS, CDR2 YFSETQ. Trimming took 2 bases from V and 6 from J, leaving 18 bases between them.

The chain links TRBV28 to TRBJ1-1; 7 bases align to TRBD1. Germline values: CDR1 MDHEN, CDR2 SYDVKM. V trimming: 7 bases; J trimming: 0 bases; junction bases outside the gene matches: 5. The CDR3 loop spans 14 amino acids. In DNA form, the CDR3 reads TGTGCCAGCATTTGGGGACAGTTGAACACTGAAGCTTTCTTT. This encodes CASIWGQLNTEAFF.

This clone was seen a handful of times. This chain uses TRBV4-2 with TRBJ1-5; D not certain. CDR3 size: 15 residues. The V gene lost 8 bases and the J gene lost 2 bases, with 16 bases spanning the gap. Germline V gene data show CDR1 as LGHNA and CDR2 as YNFKEQ. CDR3 DNA: TGTGCCAGCGGAATAGACCGGGGAGGCAATCAGCCCCAGCATTTT. This gives the protein CASGIDRGGNQPQHF.

This clone was seen just once. CDR3 nucleotides: TGTGCCAGCAGCTCAGACAGGAACACTGAAGCTTTCTTT. Its translation: CASSSDRNTEAFF. The rearrangement uses TRBV6-5 and TRBJ1-1; D perhaps matches TRBD1 (5 bases). Germline V gene sequence: CDR1 MNHEY, CDR2 SVGAGI. The CDR3 sequence is 13 residues long. V was cut by 6 bases and J by 1 base, with 9 bases left in between.

The V gene is TRBV7-2, the J gene TRBJ2-7; 10 bases are shared with TRBD2. The junction had 8 bases not matched to a gene; V was cut back by 6 bases and J by 3 bases. The CDR3 consists of 15 residues. The V gene's germline CDR1 is SGHTA and CDR2 FQGNSA. CDR3 DNA: TGTGCCAGCAGACTACCTAGCGGGGGTGACTACGAGCAGTACTTC. Its translation: CASRLPSGGDYEQYF.

V gene TRBV27 combines with J gene TRBJ2-6; D ambiguous. V was shortened by 6 bases and J by 0 bases, with 3 bases between the two germline ends. Germline V gives CDR1 MNHEY, CDR2 SMNVEV (reference sequence). The CDR3 is made up of 13 amino acids. The CDR3 here is CASSRSGANVLTF. DNA for the CDR3: TGTGCCAGCAGCCGCTCTGGGGCCAACGTCCTGACTTTC.

The CDR3 sequence is CASSQEPRGREFF. In DNA form, the CDR3 reads TGTGCCAGCAGCCAGGAGCCTCGGGGGAGGGAATTCTTC. The V gene is TRBV7-8, the J gene TRBJ2-1, with 7 bases identical to TRBD2. Looked up from germline, CDR1 is SGHVS and CDR2 is FQNEAQ. The CDR3 runs to 13 residues. Trimming cost V 5 bases and J 16 bases; bases outside gene matches: 14.

This chain connects TRBV13 to TRBJ2-7, with TRBD2 matching 9 bases. Germline-derived CDR1 and CDR2 are PRHDT and FYEKMQ (reference sequence). The CDR3 is 16 residues long. V lost 0 bases, J lost 2 bases, and 5 bases stayed unmatched. The CDR3 spells CASSLGGSGGTYEQYF. The CDR3 DNA reads as TGTGCCAGCAGCTTAGGGGGTAGCGGGGGTACCTACGAGCAGTACTTC.